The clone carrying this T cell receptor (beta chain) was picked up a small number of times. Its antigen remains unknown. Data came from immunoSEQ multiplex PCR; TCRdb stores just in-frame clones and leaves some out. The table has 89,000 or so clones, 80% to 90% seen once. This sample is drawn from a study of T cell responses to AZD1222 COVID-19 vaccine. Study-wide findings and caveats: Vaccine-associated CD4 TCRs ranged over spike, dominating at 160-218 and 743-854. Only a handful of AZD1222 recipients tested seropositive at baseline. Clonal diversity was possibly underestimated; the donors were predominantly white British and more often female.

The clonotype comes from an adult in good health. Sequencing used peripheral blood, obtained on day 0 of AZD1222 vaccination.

CDR3 DNA: TGTGCCAGCAGCGAGGGACAGTACAATCAGCCCCAGCATTTT. Protein: CASSEGQYNQPQHF. V gene TRBV2 combines with J gene TRBJ1-5; 7 bases match TRBD1. The CDR3 has 14 residues. V was pared by 6 bases and J by 3 bases, with 5 bases of the junction left unmatched. Germline lookup yields CDR1 SNHLY and CDR2 FYNNEI.